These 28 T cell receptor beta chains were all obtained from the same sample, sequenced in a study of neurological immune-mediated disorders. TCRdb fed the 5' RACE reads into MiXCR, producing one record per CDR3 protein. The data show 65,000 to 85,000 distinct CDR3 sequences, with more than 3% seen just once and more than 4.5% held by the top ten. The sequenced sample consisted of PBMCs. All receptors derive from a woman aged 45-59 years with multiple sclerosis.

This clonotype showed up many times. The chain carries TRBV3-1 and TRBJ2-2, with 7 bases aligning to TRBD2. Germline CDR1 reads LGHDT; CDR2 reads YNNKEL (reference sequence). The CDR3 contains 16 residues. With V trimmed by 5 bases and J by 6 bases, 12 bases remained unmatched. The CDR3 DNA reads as TGTGCCAGCAGCTTGAACTGGCTCGGGGGGTCCGGGGAGCTGTTTTTT. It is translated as CASSLNWLGGSGELFF. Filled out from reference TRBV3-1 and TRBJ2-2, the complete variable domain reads DTAVSQTPKYLVTQMGNDKSIKCEQNLGHDTMYWYKQDSKKFLKIMFSYNNKELIINETVPNRFSPKSPDKAHLNLHINSLELGDSAVYFCASSLNWLGGSGELFFGEGSRLTVL.

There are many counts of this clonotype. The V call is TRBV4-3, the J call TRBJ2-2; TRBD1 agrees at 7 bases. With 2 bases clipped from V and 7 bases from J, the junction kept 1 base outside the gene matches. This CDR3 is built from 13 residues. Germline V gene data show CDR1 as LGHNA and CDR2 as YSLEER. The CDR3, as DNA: TGCGCCAGCAGCCAAAACAGGGGCGGGGAGCTGTTTTTT. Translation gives CASSQNRGGELFF.

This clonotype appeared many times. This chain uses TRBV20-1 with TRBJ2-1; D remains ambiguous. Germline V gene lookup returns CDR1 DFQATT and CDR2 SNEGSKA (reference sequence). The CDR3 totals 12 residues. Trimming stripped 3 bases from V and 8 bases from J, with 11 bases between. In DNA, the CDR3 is TGCAGTGCTAGGGACCCCCCCTATGAGCAGTTCTTC. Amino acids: CSARDPPYEQFF.

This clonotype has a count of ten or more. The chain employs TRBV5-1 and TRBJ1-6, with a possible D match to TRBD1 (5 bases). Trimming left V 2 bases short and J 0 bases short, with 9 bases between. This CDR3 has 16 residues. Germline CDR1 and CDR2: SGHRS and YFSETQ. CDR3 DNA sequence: TGCGCCAGCAGCTTAGGGGTGAGCTCCTATAATTCACCCCTCCACTTT. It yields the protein CASSLGVSSYNSPLHF.

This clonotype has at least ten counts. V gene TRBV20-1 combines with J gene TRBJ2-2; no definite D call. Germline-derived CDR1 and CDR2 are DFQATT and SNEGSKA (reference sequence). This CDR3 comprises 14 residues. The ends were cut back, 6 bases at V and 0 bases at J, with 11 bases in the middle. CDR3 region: CSAARVPNTGELFF. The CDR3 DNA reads TGCAGTGCCGCCCGGGTCCCGAACACCGGGGAGCTGTTTTTT.

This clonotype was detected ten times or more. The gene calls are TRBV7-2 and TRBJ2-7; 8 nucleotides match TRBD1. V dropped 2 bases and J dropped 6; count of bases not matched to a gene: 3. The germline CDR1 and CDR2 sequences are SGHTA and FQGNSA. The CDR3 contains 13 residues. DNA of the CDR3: TGTGCCAGCAGCTTAACAGGGACAGGCGAGCAGTACTTC. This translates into CASSLTGTGEQYF. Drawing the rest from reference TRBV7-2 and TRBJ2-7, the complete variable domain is GAGVSQSPSNKVTEKGKDVELRCDPISGHTALYWYRQSLGQGLEFLIYFQGNSAPDKSGLPSDRFSAERTGGSVSTLTIQRTQQEDSAVYLCASSLTGTGEQYFGPGTRLTVT.

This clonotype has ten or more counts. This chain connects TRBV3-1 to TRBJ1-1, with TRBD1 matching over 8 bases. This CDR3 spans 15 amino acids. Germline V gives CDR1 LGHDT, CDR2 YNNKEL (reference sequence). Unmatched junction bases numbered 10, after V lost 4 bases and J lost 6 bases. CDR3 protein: CASSRDRRWVAEAFF. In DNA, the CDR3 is TGTGCCAGCAGCCGGGACAGGCGTTGGGTTGCTGAAGCTTTCTTT.

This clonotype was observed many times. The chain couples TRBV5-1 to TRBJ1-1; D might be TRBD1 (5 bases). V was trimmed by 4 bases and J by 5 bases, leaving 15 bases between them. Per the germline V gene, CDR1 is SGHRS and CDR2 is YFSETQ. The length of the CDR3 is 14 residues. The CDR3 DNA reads TGCGCCAGCAGCCGGGACGGTTCAGGTACTGAAGCTTTCTTT. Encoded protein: CASSRDGSGTEAFF.

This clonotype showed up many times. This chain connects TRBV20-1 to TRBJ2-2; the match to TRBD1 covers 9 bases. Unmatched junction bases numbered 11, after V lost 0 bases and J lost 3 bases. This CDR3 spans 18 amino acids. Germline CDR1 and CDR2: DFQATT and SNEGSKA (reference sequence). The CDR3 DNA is TGCAGTGCTAGAGATCTGGGGACAGGGTGGCCTGACACCGGGGAGCTGTTTTTT. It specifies CSARDLGTGWPDTGELFF.

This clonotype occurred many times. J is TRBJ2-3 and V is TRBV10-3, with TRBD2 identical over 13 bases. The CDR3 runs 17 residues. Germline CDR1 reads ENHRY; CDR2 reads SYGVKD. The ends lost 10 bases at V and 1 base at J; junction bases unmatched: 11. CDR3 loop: CATARLAGGGGTDTQYF. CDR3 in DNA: TGTGCCACCGCCCGACTAGCGGGGGGCGGGGGCACAGATACGCAGTATTTT.

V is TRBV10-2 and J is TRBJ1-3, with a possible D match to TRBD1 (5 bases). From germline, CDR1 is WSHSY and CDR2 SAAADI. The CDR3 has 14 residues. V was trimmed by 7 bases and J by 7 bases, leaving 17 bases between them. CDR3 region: CASTDGHRYNTIYF. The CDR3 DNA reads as TGCGCCAGCACCGATGGACACCGGTACAACACCATATATTTT.

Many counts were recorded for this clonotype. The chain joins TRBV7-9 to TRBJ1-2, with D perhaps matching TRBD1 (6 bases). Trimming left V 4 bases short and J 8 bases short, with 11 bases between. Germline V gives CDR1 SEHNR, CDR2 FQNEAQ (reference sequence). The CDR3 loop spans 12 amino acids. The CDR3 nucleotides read TGTGCCAGCAGCTCCGGACAGAGCGGCTACACCTTC. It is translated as CASSSGQSGYTF.

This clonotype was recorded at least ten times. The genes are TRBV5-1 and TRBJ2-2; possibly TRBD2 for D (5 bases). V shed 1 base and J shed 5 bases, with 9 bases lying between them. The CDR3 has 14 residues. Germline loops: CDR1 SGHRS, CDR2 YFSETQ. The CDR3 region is CASSLTGETGELFF. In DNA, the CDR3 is TGCGCCAGCAGCTTGACCGGGGAGACCGGGGAGCTGTTTTTT.

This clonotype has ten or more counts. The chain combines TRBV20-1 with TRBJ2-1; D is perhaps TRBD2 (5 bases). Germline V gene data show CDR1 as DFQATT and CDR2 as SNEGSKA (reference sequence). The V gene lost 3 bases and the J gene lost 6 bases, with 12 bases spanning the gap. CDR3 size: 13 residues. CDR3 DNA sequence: TGCAGTGCTAGCGGCCGGGGTAGCAATGAGCAGTTCTTC. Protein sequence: CSASGRGSNEQFF.

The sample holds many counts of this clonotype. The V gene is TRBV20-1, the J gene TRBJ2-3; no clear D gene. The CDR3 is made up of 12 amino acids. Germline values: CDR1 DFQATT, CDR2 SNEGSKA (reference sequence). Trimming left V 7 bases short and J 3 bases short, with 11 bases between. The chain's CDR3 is CSVAPQTDTQYF. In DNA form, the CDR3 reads TGCAGTGTAGCTCCACAAACAGATACGCAGTATTTT.

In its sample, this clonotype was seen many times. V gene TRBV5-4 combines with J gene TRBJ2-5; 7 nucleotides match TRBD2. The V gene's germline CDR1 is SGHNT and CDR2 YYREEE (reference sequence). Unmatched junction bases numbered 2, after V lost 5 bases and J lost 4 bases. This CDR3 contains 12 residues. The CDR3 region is CASRGGGETQYF. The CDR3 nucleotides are TGTGCCAGCAGAGGCGGGGGAGAGACCCAGTACTTC. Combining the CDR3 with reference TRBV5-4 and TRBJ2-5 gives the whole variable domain ETGVTQSPTHLIKTRGQQVTLRCSSQSGHNTVSWYQQALGQGPQFIFQYYREEENGRGNFPPRFSGLQFPNYSSELNVNALELDDSALYLCASRGGGETQYFGPGTRLLVL.

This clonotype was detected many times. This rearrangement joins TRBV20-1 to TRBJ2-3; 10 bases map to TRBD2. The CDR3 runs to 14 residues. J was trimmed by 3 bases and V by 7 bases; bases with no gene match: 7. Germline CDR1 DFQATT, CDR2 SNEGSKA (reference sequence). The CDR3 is CSGTKREGTDTQYF. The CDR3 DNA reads TGCAGTGGAACGAAGCGGGAGGGGACAGATACGCAGTATTTT.

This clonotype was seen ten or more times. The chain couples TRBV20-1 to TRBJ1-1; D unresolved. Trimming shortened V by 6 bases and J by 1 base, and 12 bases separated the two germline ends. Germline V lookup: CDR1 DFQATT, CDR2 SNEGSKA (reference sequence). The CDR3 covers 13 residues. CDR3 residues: CSAGPRPNTEAFF. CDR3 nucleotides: TGCAGTGCCGGACCCAGACCGAACACTGAAGCTTTCTTT.

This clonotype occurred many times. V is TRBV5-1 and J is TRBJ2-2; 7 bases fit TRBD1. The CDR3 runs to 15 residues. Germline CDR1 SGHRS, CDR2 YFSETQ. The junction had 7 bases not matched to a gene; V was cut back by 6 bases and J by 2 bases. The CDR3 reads CASTIQGPNTGELFF. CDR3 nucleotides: TGCGCCAGCACAATACAGGGGCCAAACACCGGGGAGCTGTTTTTT.

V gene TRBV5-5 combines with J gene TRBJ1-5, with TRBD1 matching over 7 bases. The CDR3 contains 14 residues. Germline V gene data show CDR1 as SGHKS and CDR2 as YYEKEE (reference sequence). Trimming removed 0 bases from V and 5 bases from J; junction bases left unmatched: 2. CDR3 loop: CASSLVQGHQPQHF. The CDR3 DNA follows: TGTGCCAGCAGCTTGGTACAGGGGCATCAGCCCCAGCATTTT.

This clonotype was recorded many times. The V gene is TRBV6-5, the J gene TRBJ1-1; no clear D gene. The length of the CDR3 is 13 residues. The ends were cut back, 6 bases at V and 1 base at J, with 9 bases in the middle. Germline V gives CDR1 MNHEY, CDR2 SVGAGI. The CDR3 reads CASRPSPNTEAFF. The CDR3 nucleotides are TGTGCCAGCAGACCCTCACCGAACACTGAAGCTTTCTTT.

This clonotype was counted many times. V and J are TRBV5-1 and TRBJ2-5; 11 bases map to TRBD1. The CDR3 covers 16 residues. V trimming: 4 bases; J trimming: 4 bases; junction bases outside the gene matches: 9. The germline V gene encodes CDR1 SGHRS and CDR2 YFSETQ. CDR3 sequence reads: CASSLRTGGGLETQYF. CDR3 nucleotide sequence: TGCGCCAGCAGCCTCCGGACAGGGGGCGGGTTAGAGACCCAGTACTTC.

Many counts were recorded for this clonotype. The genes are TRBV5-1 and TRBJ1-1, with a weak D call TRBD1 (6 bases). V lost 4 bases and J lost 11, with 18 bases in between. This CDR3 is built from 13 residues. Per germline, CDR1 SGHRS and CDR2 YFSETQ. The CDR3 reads CASSAGQPRTAFF. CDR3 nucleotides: TGCGCCAGCAGCGCGGGACAACCTCGGACCGCTTTCTTT.

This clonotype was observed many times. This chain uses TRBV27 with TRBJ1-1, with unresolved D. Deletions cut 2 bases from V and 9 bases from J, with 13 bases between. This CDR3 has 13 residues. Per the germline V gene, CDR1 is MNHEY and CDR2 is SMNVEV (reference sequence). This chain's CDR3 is CASSLDPIKKAFF. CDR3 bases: TGTGCCAGCAGTTTAGACCCGATCAAGAAAGCTTTCTTT.

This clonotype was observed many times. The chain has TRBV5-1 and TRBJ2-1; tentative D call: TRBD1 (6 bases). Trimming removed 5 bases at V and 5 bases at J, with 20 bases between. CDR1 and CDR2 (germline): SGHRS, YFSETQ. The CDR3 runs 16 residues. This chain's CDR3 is CASRLIPDSGNNEQFF. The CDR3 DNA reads TGCGCCAGCAGGCTCATACCGGACAGCGGTAACAATGAGCAGTTCTTC.

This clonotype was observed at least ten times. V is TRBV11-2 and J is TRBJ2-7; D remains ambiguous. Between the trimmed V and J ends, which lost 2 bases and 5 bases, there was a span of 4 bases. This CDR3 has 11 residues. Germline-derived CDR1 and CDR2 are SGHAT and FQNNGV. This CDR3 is CASSLMDEQYF. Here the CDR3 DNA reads TGTGCCAGCAGCTTAATGGACGAGCAGTACTTC.

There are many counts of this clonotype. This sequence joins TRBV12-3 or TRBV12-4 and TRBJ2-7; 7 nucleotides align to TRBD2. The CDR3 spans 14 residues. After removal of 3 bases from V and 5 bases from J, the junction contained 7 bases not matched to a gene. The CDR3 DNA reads TGTGCCAGCAGTTTCCAGCGGGACCCCCACGAGCAGTACTTC. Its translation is CASSFQRDPHEQYF.

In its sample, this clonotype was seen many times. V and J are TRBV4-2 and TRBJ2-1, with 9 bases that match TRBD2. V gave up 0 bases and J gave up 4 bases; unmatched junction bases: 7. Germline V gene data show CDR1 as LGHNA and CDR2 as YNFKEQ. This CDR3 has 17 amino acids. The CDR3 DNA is TGTGCCAGCAGCCAAGATGTAGGGCGGGGGGGGTACAATGAGCAGTTCTTC. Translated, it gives CASSQDVGRGGYNEQFF.